A selection of T cell receptor beta chains follows, all from one sample in a study of OX40 agonist ivuxolimab in advanced cancers. Using immunoSEQ multiplex PCR, the repertoire was profiled, and TCRdb retains in-frame clones only, with some absent. The sample shows about 80,000 clones, 92% of them seen only once. Sample: CD4+ or CD8+ T cells sorted from blood, taken in a trial of the OX40 agonist ivuxolimab. The origin of the receptors is an adult with an advanced solid tumor such as melanoma, head and neck, liver or kidney cancer. Both conserved end residues are part of each CDR3. The D gene is left open where the match is weak.

D	V	J	CDR3	DNA
-	TRBV9	TRBJ2-5	CASSVQNQETQYF	TGTGCCAGCAGCGTTCAGAACCAAGAGACCCAGTACTTC
-	TRBV25-1	TRBJ1-2	CASSESPALPTYGYTF	TGTGCCAGCAGTGAATCCCCCGCCCTACCTACCTATGGCTACACCTTC
TRBD2	TRBV6-1	TRBJ2-7	CASSETGEGYEQYF	TGTGCCAGCAGTGAAACCGGGGAGGGCTACGAGCAGTACTTC
TRBD2	TRBV29-1	TRBJ2-2	CSVSGGQSNTGELFF	TGCAGCGTTAGCGGGGGGCAATCAAACACCGGGGAGCTGTTTTTT
-	TRBV4-3	TRBJ2-7	CASSPGPGGYEQYF	TGCGCCAGCAGCCCAGGGCCCGGGGGCTACGAGCAGTACTTC
TRBD1	TRBV19	TRBJ1-3	CASSLTGPGNTIYF	TGTGCCAGTAGTTTGACAGGGCCAGGAAACACCATATATTTT
-	TRBV27	TRBJ2-4	CASSSLPTGAKNIQYF	TGTGCCAGCAGTTCACTCCCGACCGGAGCCAAAAACATTCAGTACTTC
-	TRBV10-2	TRBJ2-3	CAATGNPTDTQYF	TGCGCCGCAACAGGGAATCCGACAGATACGCAGTATTTT
-	TRBV27	TRBJ1-6	CASSLISNSPLHF	TGTGCCAGCAGTTTAATTAGTAATTCACCCCTCCACTTT
-	TRBV21-1	TRBJ2-7	CAPQTLHYEQYF	TGTGCCCCCCAGACCCTACACTACGAGCAGTACTTC
TRBD1	TRBV7-6	TRBJ1-2	CASSARQGANYGYTF	TGTGCCAGCAGCGCCCGACAGGGCGCCAACTATGGCTACACCTTC
TRBD1	TRBV19	TRBJ2-2	CASSLAGTGGFTGELFF	TGTGCCAGTAGTCTAGCCGGGACAGGGGGCTTCACCGGGGAGCTGTTTTTT
-	TRBV10-2	TRBJ1-1	CASIVQGGTEAFF	TGCGCCAGCATTGTACAGGGAGGGACTGAAGCTTTCTTT
TRBD1	TRBV6-4	TRBJ2-3	CASSDSTGGPDTQYF	TGTGCCAGCAGTGACTCGACAGGGGGCCCAGATACGCAGTATTTT
-	TRBV7-9	TRBJ1-5	CASSFQTGNQPQHF	TGTGCCAGCAGCTTTCAAACAGGCAATCAGCCCCAGCATTTT
-	TRBV4-2	TRBJ1-2	CASSQGATGNYGYTF	TGTGCCAGCAGCCAAGGGGCTACAGGGAACTATGGCTACACCTTC
-	TRBV7-9	TRBJ1-5	CASSPKGRCKVNQPQHF	TGTGCCAGCAGCCCAAAGGGGCGCTGTAAGGTAAATCAGCCCCAGCATTTT
TRBD1	TRBV10-3	TRBJ1-1	CAISEVFQGAVEAFF	TGTGCCATCAGTGAGGTATTCCAGGGGGCGGTTGAAGCTTTCTTT
TRBD1	TRBV7-6	TRBJ1-5	CASSSGTGGQPQHF	TGTGCCAGCAGCTCCGGGACAGGGGGTCAGCCCCAGCATTTT
TRBD2	TRBV10-3	TRBJ2-3	CANKRGGGVEDTQYF	TGTGCCAACAAACGGGGCGGGGGGGTCGAAGATACGCAGTATTTT
TRBD2	TRBV28	TRBJ2-4	CASIPAGGGTQAKNIQYF	TGTGCCAGCATCCCGGCTGGCGGGGGGACTCAAGCCAAAAACATTCAGTACTTC
-	TRBV11-2	TRBJ1-1	CASSFTPPGSNTEAFF	TGTGCCAGCAGCTTCACGCCTCCGGGATCGAACACTGAAGCTTTCTTT
TRBD2	TRBV9	TRBJ2-1	CASSVESERGPNEQFF	TGTGCCAGCAGCGTAGAGAGCGAGCGGGGGCCCAATGAGCAGTTCTTC
TRBD1	TRBV5-4	TRBJ1-2	CASSPPQGAHYGYTF	TGTGCCAGCAGCCCTCCACAGGGGGCTCACTATGGCTACACCTTC